This T cell receptor (beta chain) was retrieved from a study of CD8 T cells in Susac syndrome. Random hexamers served to reverse transcribe roughly 0.45 to 1 ug RNA. Amplification of the TCR beta CDR3 was carried out by immunoSEQ multiplex PCR, which spanned a total of 54 Vbeta and 13 Jbeta segments. TCRdb re-called the immunoSEQ multiplex PCR reads with MiXCR, one entry per CDR3 protein. This table has about 80,000 distinct CDR3 sequences, about 93% appearing once. In its sample, this clonotype was seen a few times. This receptor was obtained from a human donor in good health. The sequencing input was CD8+ T cells from PBMCs.

The CDR3 nucleotides read TGCAGCGTTGAGGGTACCGGGACCGTAAACTACGAGCAGTACTTC. Its protein product is CSVEGTGTVNYEQYF. The V and J genes are TRBV29-1 and TRBJ2-7, with D perhaps being TRBD1 or TRBD2 (5 bases each). CDR1 is SQVTM and CDR2 is ANQGSEA in the germline V gene. V dropped 3 bases and J dropped 3 bases, with 18 bases sitting between them. This CDR3 spans 15 amino acids.